This T cell receptor (beta chain) was obtained from a study of T cell responses to AZD1222 COVID-19 vaccine. For the study at large: Investigators merged groups given second doses at roughly 4 or roughly 12 weeks. Study-wide points: Vaccine-related CD4 TCRs covered spike, predominating at 160-218 and 743-854. Targets within unmutated variant regions were reportedly found for nearly half of spike-specific TCRs. The donor cohort was predominantly white British with a female majority, and clonal diversity may have been underestimated.

Of note for this clone: What it binds is unknown.

The CDR3 is 16 residues long. Trimming removed 5 bases from V and 5 bases from J; junction bases left unmatched: 12. Germline V lookup: CDR1 SEHNR, CDR2 FQNEAQ (reference sequence). The protocol was immunoSEQ multiplex PCR, while the TCRdb copy is restricted to in-frame clones and leaves out a portion. The sample includes 100,000 to 150,000 clones, 89% seen only once; the top ten take roughly 1.6%. The sequence was collected from an adult in good health. The sample in question was peripheral blood, obtained on day 0 of AZD1222 vaccination. The chain combines TRBV7-9 with TRBJ2-7; 10 nucleotides align to TRBD1. The CDR3 nucleotides read TGTGCCAGCAGCCTCGACAGGGGGCTTTTATTCCACGAGCAGTACTTC. Translating gives CASSLDRGLLFHEQYF.